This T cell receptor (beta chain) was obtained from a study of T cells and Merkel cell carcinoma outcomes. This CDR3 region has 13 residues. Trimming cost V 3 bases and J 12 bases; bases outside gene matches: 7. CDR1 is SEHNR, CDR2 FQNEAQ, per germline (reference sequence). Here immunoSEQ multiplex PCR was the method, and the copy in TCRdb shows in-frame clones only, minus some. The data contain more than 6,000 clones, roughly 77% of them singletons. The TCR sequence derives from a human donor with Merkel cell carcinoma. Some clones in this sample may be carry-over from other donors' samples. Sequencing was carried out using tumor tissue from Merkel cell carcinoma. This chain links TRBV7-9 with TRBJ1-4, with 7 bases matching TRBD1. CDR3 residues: CASSLDRTGQLFF. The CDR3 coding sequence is TGTGCCAGCAGCTTGGACCGGACAGGCCAACTGTTTTTT.